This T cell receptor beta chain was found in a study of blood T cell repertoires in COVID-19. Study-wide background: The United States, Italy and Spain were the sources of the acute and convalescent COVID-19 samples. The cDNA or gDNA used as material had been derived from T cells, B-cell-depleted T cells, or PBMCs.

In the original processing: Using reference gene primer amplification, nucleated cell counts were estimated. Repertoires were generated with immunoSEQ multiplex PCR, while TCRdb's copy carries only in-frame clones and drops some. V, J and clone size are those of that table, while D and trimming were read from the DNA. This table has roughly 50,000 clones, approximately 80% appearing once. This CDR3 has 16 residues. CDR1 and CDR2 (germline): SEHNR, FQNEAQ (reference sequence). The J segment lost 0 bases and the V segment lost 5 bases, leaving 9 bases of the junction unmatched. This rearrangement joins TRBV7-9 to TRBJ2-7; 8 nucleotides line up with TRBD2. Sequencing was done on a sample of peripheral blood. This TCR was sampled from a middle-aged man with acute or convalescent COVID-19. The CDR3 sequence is CASSPPASGFSYEQYF. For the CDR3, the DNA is TGTGCCAGCAGCCCACCCGCTAGCGGGTTCTCCTACGAGCAGTACTTC.